This T cell receptor (beta chain) was sequenced for a study of T cells in localized non-small cell lung cancer. TCRdb keeps only in-frame clones here, not all; method: immunoSEQ multiplex PCR. The table shows 20,000 to 25,000 clones, with 92% occurring only once. The germline CDR1 and CDR2 sequences are MNHEY and SMNVEV (reference sequence). V was clipped by 0 bases and J by 4 bases, with 11 bases between them. There are 15 residues in the CDR3. The chain employs TRBV27 and TRBJ2-3; D is undetermined. This TCR was recovered from a woman aged 35-70 years with stage I lung adenocarcinoma. Source: peripheral blood, taken before any cancer treatment. CDR3 residues: CASSLSNLGPDTQYF. The CDR3 nucleotides read TGTGCCAGCAGTTTATCGAATCTTGGGCCAGATACGCAGTATTTT.